The 11 T cell receptor beta chains below come from one sample, sequenced in a study of cytomegalovirus exposure and HLA in healthy donors. Amplification used 60 Vbeta primers and 13 Jbeta primers. Produced via immunoSEQ multiplex PCR; TCRdb's table is partial and in-frame only. The repertoire holds about 140,000 clones, around 70% seen once, with 1.5% to 2% in the top ten. The specimen sequenced was PBMCs. The receptors were sampled from a woman aged 25 to 39 in good health and CMV-seronegative.

The chain employs TRBV7-2 and TRBJ2-3; 13 bases fit TRBD2. This CDR3 spans 14 amino acids. Germline CDR1 is SGHTA and CDR2 is FQGNSA. Trimming removed 3 bases from V and 6 bases from J; junction bases left unmatched: 0. The CDR3 reads CASSLGLAGDTQYF. As DNA, the CDR3 is TGTGCCAGCAGCTTGGGACTAGCGGGGGATACGCAGTATTTT.

This clone has only a few counts. The chain has TRBV5-1 and TRBJ2-1, with 7 bases matching TRBD2. The ends lost 0 bases at V and 9 bases at J; junction bases unmatched: 12. CDR3 length equals 16 residues. Germline V gene sequence: CDR1 SGHRS, CDR2 YFSETQ. This CDR3 is CASSLDAGEPPTEQFF. CDR3 sequence (DNA): TGCGCCAGCAGCTTGGACGCGGGAGAGCCGCCCACTGAGCAGTTCTTC.

This sequence joins TRBV28 and TRBJ2-5; D uncertain. The germline V and J ends were trimmed by 6 bases and 4 bases, with 12 bases remaining between them. The CDR3 extends over 13 amino acids. The germline V gene has CDR1 MDHEN and CDR2 SYDVKM. CDR3 amino acids: CASSKEFGETQYF. Written as DNA, the CDR3 is TGTGCCAGCAGCAAGGAGTTCGGAGAGACCCAGTACTTC.

As DNA, the CDR3 is TGTGCCTGGAGGACGGGTCCGGGGTTGAACACCGGGGAGCTGTTTTTT. Protein product: CAWRTGPGLNTGELFF. The chain carries TRBV30 and TRBJ2-2; the D gene is possibly TRBD2 (5 bases). Trimming removed 3 bases at V and 1 base at J, with 15 bases between. The CDR3 is 16 amino acids. Germline-derived CDR1 and CDR2 are GTSNPN and SVGIG (reference sequence).

The rearrangement joins TRBV5-1 to TRBJ1-2, with 9 positions matching TRBD1. The CDR3 is made up of 14 amino acids. After removal of 5 bases from V and 8 bases from J, the junction contained 10 bases not matched to a gene. The V gene's germline CDR1 is SGHRS and CDR2 YFSETQ. CDR3 DNA: TGCGCCAGCAGTAACAGGGGGCAGGCCTCCGGCTACACCTTC. Amino acids: CASSNRGQASGYTF.

The V call is TRBV2, the J call TRBJ2-5; TRBD2 is a possible D gene (6 bases). This CDR3 spans 13 amino acids. Trimming cost V 7 bases and J 7 bases, with 16 bases left between them. CDR1 and CDR2 (germline): SNHLY, FYNNEI. The CDR3 DNA reads as TGTGCCAGCAACGGGACTCCGGTTGGGACCCAGTACTTC. It encodes CASNGTPVGTQYF.

The chain links TRBV9 to TRBJ1-3; tentative D call: TRBD1 (6 bases). The CDR3 sequence is 15 residues long. Trimming cost V 2 bases and J 0 bases, with 9 bases left between them. Germline CDR1 and CDR2: SGDLS and YYNGEE. CDR3 region: CASSVGQLSGNTIYF. For the CDR3, the DNA is TGTGCCAGCAGCGTTGGACAGCTCTCTGGAAACACCATATATTTT. The entire variable domain, with the rest obtained from reference TRBV9 and TRBJ1-3, is as follows: DSGVTQTPKHLITATGQRVTLRCSPRSGDLSVYWYQQSLDQGLQFLIQYYNGEERAKGNILERFSAQQFPDLHSELNLSSLELGDSALYFCASSVGQLSGNTIYFGEGSWLTVV.

A single count supports this clone. The DNA for the CDR3 is TGTGCCAGCAGCGCCCAAGGGGGCCGGTACAATGAGCAGTTCTTC. Protein sequence: CASSAQGGRYNEQFF. The chain joins TRBV7-3 to TRBJ2-1; 7 positions agree with TRBD1. V lost 5 bases to trimming and J lost 4 bases; unmatched junction nucleotides: 8. The germline V gene encodes CDR1 SGHTA and CDR2 FQGTGA. This CDR3 region has 15 residues.

The rearrangement joins TRBV7-2 to TRBJ1-1; unclear D gene. V gave up 4 bases and J gave up 3 bases, with 12 bases separating them. The germline gives CDR1 SGHTA, CDR2 FQGNSA. CDR3 length: 14 amino acids. The CDR3 loop is CASSYRGRDTEAFF. CDR3 nucleotides: TGTGCCAGCAGCTATCGCGGGAGAGACACTGAAGCTTTCTTT.

This chain joins TRBV28 and TRBJ2-1; 11 bases line up with TRBD2. Germline V gives CDR1 MDHEN, CDR2 SYDVKM. The CDR3 spans 19 residues. V was pared by 3 bases and J by 0 bases, with 10 bases of the junction left unmatched. CDR3: CASSFGLAGGPNSYNEQFF. As DNA, the CDR3 is TGTGCCAGCAGTTTCGGGCTAGCGGGAGGCCCGAACTCCTACAATGAGCAGTTCTTC.

This clone was seen only once. The rearrangement uses TRBV5-4 and TRBJ1-2; no clear D gene. This CDR3 has 14 amino acids. CDR1 and CDR2 (germline): SGHNT, YYREEE (reference sequence). V was cut by 2 bases and J by 5 bases, with 13 bases left in between. The CDR3 DNA reads TGTGCCAGCAGCTTTCCCCGGGGTCCATATGGCTACACCTTC. It translates to CASSFPRGPYGYTF.